This T cell receptor beta chain was found in a study of blood T cell repertoires in COVID-19. Trimming left V 3 bases short and J 2 bases short, with 14 bases between. Germline CDR1 SQVTM, CDR2 ANQGSEA. This CDR3 is 14 amino acids long. The data were produced by immunoSEQ multiplex PCR, yet TCRdb's version contains in-frame clones alone and is incomplete. The sample shows 250,000 or so clones, approximately 90% of them seen only once. The source of this sequence is a woman between 25 and 40 years old with acute COVID-19. Sequenced material: PBMCs or T cells enriched from blood (not recorded which). The V gene is TRBV29-1, the J gene TRBJ2-7; a possible D gene is TRBD2 (6 bases). The CDR3 DNA is TGCAGCGTTGAGACTCCGGGACTCCCCTACGAGCAGTACTTC. This encodes CSVETPGLPYEQYF.